A single sample gave rise to the 4 T cell receptor beta chains below, sequenced in a study of blood T cell repertoires in COVID-19. Sequencing was performed with immunoSEQ multiplex PCR; in TCRdb, only in-frame clones are kept and a portion is missing. The sample contains some 330,000 clones, roughly 90% of which appear only once. The sequenced sample consisted of PBMCs or T cells enriched from blood (not recorded which). These receptors all come from a woman in her 30s who had recovered from COVID-19.

This clone has only a few counts. The rearrangement joins TRBV28 to TRBJ1-3, with D unclear. CDR3 length: 15 residues. CDR1 and CDR2 (germline): MDHEN, SYDVKM. With 5 bases removed from V and 9 bases from J, the gap between germline ends came to 20 bases. In DNA form, the CDR3 reads TGTGCCAGCAGTCCGGGGTCGGCGACCCGGGTCACCATATATTTT. This gives the protein CASSPGSATRVTIYF.

The rearrangement joins TRBV2 to TRBJ2-3; weak D call: TRBD2 (6 bases). Trimming removed 8 bases at V and 0 bases at J, with 9 bases between. Germline assignment: CDR1 SNHLY and CDR2 FYNNEI. The CDR3 length is 13 residues. The CDR3 DNA follows: TGTGCCAGCCGGCGGGACAGCACAGATACGCAGTATTTT. Translating it yields CASRRDSTDTQYF.

The chain links TRBV9 to TRBJ2-7; the D gene is possibly TRBD1 (5 bases). This CDR3 has 15 residues. The germline gives CDR1 SGDLS, CDR2 YYNGEE. V dropped 1 base and J dropped 2 bases, with 13 bases sitting between them. The CDR3 DNA reads TGTGCCAGCAGCGTAACCACAGGCCTCCCCTACGAGCAGTACTTC. Encoded protein: CASSVTTGLPYEQYF.

The rearrangement joins TRBV29-1 to TRBJ1-1, with a possible D match to TRBD1 (6 bases). Per germline, CDR1 SQVTM and CDR2 ANQGSEA. This CDR3 has 13 residues. V was cut by 6 bases and J by 2 bases, with 13 bases left in between. The CDR3 bases are TGCAGCGTACGAGGGGGAACAAACACTGAAGCTTTCTTT. Translation: CSVRGGTNTEAFF. Filled out from reference TRBV29-1 and TRBJ1-1, the complete variable domain reads SAVISQKPSRDICQRGTSLTIQCQVDSQVTMMFWYRQQPGQSLTLIATANQGSEATYESGFVIDKFPISRPNLTFSTLTVSNMSPEDSSIYLCSVRGGTNTEAFFGQGTRLTVV.